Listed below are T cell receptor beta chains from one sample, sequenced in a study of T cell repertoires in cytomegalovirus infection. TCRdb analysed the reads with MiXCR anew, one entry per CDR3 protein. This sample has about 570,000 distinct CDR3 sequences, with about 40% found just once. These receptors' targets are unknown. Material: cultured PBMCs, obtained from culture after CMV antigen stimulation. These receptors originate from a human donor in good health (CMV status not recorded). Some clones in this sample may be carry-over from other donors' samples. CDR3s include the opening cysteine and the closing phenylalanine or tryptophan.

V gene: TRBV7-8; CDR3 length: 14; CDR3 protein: CASSPPIDSYEQYF
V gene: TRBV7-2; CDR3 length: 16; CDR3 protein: CASSLGLAPSYNEQYF
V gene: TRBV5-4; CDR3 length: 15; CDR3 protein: CASSLRGSSTDTQYF
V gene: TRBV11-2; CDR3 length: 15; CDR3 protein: CASSTRAGAGDIQYF
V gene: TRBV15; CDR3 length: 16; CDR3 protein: CATSSSGTSGSYEQYF
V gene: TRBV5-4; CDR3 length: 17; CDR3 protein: CASSLGSGTSGYNEQFF
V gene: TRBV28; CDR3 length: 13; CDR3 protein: CASRRVDRDEQYF
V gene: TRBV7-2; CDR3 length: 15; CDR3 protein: CASSPRRGGSYEQYF
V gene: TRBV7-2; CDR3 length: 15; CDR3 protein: CASTTKPGAHTEAFF
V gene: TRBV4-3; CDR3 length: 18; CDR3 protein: CASSHPGAGTRGSGELFF
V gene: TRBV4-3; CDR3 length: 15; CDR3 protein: CASSQDSLSTGELFF
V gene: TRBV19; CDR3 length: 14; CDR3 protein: CASSIQGGPYEQYF
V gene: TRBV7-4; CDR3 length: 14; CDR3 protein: CASSQTLDSAEAFF
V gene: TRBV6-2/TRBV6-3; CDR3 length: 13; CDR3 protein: CASSWGSNTEAFF
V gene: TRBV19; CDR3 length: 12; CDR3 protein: CASSQRQGAAFF
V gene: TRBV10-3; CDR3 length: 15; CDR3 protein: CASTSGQATNEKLFF
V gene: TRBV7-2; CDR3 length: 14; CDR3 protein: CASSISSQYNEQFF
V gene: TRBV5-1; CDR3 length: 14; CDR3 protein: CASSLVSELTEAFF
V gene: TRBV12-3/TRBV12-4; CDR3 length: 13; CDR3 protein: CASSNLGRLQAFF
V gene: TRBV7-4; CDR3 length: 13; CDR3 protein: CASRTQGSGELFF
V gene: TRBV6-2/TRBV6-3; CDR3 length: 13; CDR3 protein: CATRQGATDTQYF
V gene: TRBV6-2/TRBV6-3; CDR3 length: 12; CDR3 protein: CASSQKNYGYTF
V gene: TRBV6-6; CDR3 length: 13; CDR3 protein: CASRRWVQSEQFF
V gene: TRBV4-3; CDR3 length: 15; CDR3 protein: CASSQDPHTGNEQFF
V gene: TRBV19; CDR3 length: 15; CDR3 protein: CASSIQGLSYNEQFF